The clone carrying this T cell receptor beta chain was seen many times. Its cognate antigen is unknown. Preparation of TCR beta libraries was done by quantitative 5'-RACE with molecular barcodes. TCRdb reprocessed the 5' RACE reads via MiXCR and lists one record per CDR3 protein. The sample lists some 200,000 distinct CDR3 sequences, about 26% occurring once. V lost 6 bases and J lost 1; bases outside the gene matches: 4. The CDR3 loop spans 13 amino acids. From germline, CDR1 is SQVTM and CDR2 ANQGSEA. The sample originates from a study of CD8 T cells in ankylosing spondylitis. Study results and caveats: Peripheral blood held disease-linked clones only at relatively low frequency, and these were CD8+.

The material sequenced was blood, either unsorted or a sorted T cell fraction (not recorded which). The TCR originated in a male donor with ankylosing spondylitis or in good health (not recorded which). The chain joins TRBV29-1 to TRBJ2-7, with 9 nucleotides matching TRBD2. The CDR3 DNA is TGCAGCGTGCGACTAGCGGAATCCTACGAGCAGTACTTC. The encoded protein is CSVRLAESYEQYF.